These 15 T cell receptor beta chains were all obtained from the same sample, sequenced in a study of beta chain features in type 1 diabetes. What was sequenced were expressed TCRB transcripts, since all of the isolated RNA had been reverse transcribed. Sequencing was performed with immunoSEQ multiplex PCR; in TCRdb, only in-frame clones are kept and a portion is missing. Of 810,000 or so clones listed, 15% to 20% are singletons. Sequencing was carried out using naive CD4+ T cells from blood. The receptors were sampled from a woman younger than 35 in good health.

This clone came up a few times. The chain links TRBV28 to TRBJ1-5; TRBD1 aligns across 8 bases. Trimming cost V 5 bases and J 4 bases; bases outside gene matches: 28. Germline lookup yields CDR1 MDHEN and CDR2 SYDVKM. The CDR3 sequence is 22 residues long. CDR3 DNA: TGTGCCAGCAGTCAAGGGGCTGCATTAACTCACAAGGCCAGGGGGCCAAATCAGCCCCAGCATTTT. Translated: CASSQGAALTHKARGPNQPQHF.

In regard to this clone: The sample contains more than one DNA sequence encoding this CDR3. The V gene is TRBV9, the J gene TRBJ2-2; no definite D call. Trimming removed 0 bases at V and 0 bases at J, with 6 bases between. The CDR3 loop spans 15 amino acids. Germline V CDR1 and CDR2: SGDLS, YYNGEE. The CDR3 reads CASSVGGSNTGELFF. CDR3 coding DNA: TGTGCCAGCAGCGTAGGAGGATCGAACACCGGGGAGCTGTTTTTT. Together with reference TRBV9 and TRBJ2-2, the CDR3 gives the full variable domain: DSGVTQTPKHLITATGQRVTLRCSPRSGDLSVYWYQQSLDQGLQFLIQYYNGEERAKGNILERFSAQQFPDLHSELNLSSLELGDSALYFCASSVGGSNTGELFFGEGSRLTVL.

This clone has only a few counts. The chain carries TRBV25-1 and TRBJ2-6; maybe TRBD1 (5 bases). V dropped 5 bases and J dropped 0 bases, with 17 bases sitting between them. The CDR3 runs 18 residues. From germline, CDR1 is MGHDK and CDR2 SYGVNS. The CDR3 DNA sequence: TGTGCCAGCAGTTACCCCCAGGGCATTTCCTCTGGGGCCAACGTCCTGACTTTC. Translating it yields CASSYPQGISSGANVLTF.

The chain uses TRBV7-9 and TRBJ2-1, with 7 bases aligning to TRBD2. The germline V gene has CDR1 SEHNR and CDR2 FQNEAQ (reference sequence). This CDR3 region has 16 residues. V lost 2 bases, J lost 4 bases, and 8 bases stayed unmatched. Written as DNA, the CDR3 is TGTGCCAGCAGCTTACAGGTTAGCGGGTCGTACAATGAGCAGTTCTTC. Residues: CASSLQVSGSYNEQFF.

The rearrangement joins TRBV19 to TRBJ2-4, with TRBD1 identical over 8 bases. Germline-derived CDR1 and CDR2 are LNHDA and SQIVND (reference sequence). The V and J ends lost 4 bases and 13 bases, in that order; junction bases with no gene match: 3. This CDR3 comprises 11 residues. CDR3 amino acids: CASSTDRGQYF. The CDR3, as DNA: TGTGCCAGTAGTACCGACAGGGGCCAGTACTTC.

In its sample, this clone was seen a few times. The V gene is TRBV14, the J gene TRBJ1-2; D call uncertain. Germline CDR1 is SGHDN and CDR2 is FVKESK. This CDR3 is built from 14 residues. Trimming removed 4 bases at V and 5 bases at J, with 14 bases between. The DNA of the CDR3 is TGTGCCAGCAGCCCGAGACACCGTCGATATGGCTACACCTTC. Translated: CASSPRHRRYGYTF.

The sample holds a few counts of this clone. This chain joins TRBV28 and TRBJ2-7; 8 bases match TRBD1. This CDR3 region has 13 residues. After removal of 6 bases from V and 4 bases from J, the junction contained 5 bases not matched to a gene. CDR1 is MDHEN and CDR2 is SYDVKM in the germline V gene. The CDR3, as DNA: TGTGCCAGCAGACCGACAGGGGCGTACGAGCAGTACTTC. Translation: CASRPTGAYEQYF.

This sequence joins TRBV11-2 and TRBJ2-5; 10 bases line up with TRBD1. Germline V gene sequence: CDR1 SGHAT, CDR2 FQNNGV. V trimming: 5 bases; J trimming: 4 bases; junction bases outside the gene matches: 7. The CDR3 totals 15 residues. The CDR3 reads CASSPRTGGRETQYF. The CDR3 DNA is TGTGCCAGCAGCCCGAGGACAGGGGGAAGAGAGACCCAGTACTTC.

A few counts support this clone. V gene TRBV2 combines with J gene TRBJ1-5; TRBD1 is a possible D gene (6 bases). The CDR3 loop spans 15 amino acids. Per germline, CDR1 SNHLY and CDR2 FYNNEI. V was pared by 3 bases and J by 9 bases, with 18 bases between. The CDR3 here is CASSEGGGGPLPQHF. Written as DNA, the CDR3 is TGTGCCAGCAGTGAGGGAGGAGGGGGTCCCTTGCCCCAGCATTTT.

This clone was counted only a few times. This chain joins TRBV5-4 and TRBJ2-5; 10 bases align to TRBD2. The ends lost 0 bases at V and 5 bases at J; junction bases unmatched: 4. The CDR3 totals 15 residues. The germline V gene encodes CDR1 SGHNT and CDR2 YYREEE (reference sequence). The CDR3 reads CASSLAAGLAETQYF. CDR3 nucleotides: TGTGCCAGCAGCTTGGCGGCGGGACTAGCGGAGACCCAGTACTTC.

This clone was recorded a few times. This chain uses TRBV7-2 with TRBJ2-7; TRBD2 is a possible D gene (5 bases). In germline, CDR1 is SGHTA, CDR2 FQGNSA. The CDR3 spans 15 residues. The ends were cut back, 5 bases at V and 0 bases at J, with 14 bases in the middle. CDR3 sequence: CASSRSGTSSYEQYF. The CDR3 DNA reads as TGTGCCAGCAGCCGGTCGGGAACGAGCTCCTACGAGCAGTACTTC.

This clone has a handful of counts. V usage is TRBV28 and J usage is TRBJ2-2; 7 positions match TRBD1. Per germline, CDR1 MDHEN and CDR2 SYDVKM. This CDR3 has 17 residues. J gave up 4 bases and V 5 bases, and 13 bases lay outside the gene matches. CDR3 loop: CASSTPSRQGFTGELFF. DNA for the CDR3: TGTGCCAGCAGTACCCCCTCTAGACAGGGTTTCACCGGGGAGCTGTTTTTT. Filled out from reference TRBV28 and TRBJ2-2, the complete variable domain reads DVKVTQSSRYLVKRTGEKVFLECVQDMDHENMFWYRQDPGLGLRLIYFSYDVKMKEKGDIPEGYSVSREKKERFSLILESASTNQTSMYLCASSTPSRQGFTGELFFGEGSRLTVL.

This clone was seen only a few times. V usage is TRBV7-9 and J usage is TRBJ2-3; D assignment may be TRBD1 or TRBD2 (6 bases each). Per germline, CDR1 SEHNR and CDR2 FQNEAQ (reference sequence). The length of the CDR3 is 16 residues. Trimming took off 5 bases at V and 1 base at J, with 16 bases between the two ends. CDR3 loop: CASSKGTWGRTDTQYF. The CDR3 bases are TGTGCCAGCAGCAAAGGGACTTGGGGGCGCACAGATACGCAGTATTTT.

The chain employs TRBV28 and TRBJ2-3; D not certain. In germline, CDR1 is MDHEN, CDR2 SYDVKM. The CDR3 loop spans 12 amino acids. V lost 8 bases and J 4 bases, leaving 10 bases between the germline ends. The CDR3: CASANEADTQYF. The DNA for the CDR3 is TGTGCCAGCGCCAACGAGGCAGATACGCAGTATTTT. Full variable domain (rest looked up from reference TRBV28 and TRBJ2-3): DVKVTQSSRYLVKRTGEKVFLECVQDMDHENMFWYRQDPGLGLRLIYFSYDVKMKEKGDIPEGYSVSREKKERFSLILESASTNQTSMYLCASANEADTQYFGPGTRLTVL.

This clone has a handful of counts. The CDR3 protein is CASSPPGRDSPYEQYF. In nucleotides, the CDR3 is TGTGCCAGCTCACCGCCCGGACGGGACAGCCCCTACGAGCAGTACTTC. V and J are TRBV18 and TRBJ2-7; 7 bases match TRBD1. V lost 3 bases and J lost 2; bases outside the gene matches: 10. CDR1 is KGHSH, CDR2 LQKENI, per germline. The CDR3 has 16 amino acids.